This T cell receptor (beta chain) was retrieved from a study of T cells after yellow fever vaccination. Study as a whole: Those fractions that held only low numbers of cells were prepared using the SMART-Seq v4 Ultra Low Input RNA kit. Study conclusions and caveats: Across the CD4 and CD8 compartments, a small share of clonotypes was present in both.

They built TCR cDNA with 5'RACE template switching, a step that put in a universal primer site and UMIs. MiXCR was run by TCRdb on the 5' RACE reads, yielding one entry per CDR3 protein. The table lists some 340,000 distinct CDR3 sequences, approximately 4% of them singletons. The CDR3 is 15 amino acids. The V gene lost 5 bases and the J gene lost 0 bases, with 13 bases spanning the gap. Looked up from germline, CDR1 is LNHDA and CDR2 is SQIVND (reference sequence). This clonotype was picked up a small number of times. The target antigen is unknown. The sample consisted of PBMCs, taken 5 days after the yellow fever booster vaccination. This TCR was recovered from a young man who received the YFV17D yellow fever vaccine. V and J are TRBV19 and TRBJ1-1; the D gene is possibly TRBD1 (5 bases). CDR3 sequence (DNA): TGTGCCAGTAGTCTGCAGGGTAGAATGAACACTGAAGCTTTCTTT. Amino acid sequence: CASSLQGRMNTEAFF.